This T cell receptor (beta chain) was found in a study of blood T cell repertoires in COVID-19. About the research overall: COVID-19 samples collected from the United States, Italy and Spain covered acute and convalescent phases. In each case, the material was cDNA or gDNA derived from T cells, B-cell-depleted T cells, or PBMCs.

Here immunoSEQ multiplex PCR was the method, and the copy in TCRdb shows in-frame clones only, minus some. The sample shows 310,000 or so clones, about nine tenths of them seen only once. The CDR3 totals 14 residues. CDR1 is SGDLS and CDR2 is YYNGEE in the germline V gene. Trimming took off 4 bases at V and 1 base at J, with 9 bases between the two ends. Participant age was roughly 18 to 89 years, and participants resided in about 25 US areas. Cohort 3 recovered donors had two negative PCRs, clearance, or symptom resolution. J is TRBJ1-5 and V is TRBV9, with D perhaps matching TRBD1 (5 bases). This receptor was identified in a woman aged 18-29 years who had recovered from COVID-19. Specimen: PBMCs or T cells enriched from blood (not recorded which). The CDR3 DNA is TGTGCCAGCAGCTCGGGACTCAGCAATCAGCCCCAGCATTTT. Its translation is CASSSGLSNQPQHF.